Here is one T cell receptor beta chain with its context. This sample was taken from a study of shared clonotypes between healthy human individuals. Method: immunoSEQ multiplex PCR; TCRdb's copy keeps in-frame clones and lacks some. The repertoire includes 550,000 to 800,000 clones, roughly 88% of them detected once, and 34% sits in the top ten. The CDR3 sequence is 14 residues long. The germline V gene has CDR1 SGHAT and CDR2 FQNNGV. J was trimmed by 3 bases and V by 5 bases; bases with no gene match: 2. This receptor was identified in a young man in good health. Some clones in this sample may be carry-over from other donors' samples. The chain combines TRBV11-2 with TRBJ2-1; 9 bases are a match to TRBD2. The material sequenced was memory CD8+ T cells from PBMCs. Subset noted: CD45RO+ cells pooled with CCR7-negative TemRA cells. As DNA, the CDR3 is TGTGCCAGCAGCGCGACTAGCGGCTACAATGAGCAGTTCTTC. This gives the protein CASSATSGYNEQFF.